Listed here are 14 T cell receptor beta chains from one sample, sequenced in a study of blood T cell repertoires in COVID-19 (dated by TCRdb to 2018 to 2021). The protocol used for the library was the immunoSEQ multiplex PCR assay. TCRdb limited this immuneACCESS table to in-frame rearrangements with V and J called. A share of clones is missing; checked studies link under half to unresolved V genes, and the rest is unexplained. Counted in this sample were 190,000 or so clones; around nine tenths of them appeared once. The ten biggest clones cover less than 3.5% of the sample. Material for sequencing was peripheral blood. The origin of the receptors is a man aged 35 to 55 with active or convalescent COVID-19.

This clone came up once. The chain is built from TRBV5-1 and TRBJ2-1; 7 nucleotides line up with TRBD1. The CDR3 sequence is 15 residues long. The germline CDR1 and CDR2 sequences are SGHRS and YFSETQ. V dropped 0 bases and J dropped 3; count of bases not matched to a gene: 3. The CDR3 here is CASSLVGDSYNEQFF. The CDR3 DNA sequence: TGCGCCAGCAGCTTGGTAGGGGACAGCTACAATGAGCAGTTCTTC.

The gene calls are TRBV3-1 (or the pseudogene TRBV3-2) and TRBJ2-2, with TRBD1 identical over 7 bases. Germline V lookup: CDR1 LGHDT, CDR2 YNNKEL (reference sequence). Unmatched junction bases numbered 6, after V lost 5 bases and J lost 0 bases. There are 16 residues in the CDR3. The CDR3 DNA sequence: TGTGCCAGCAGCAGAACCGGGACAGCGAACACCGGGGAGCTGTTTTTT. This translates into CASSRTGTANTGELFF.

The J gene is TRBJ1-1, the V gene TRBV7-8; no clear D gene. The length of the CDR3 is 15 residues. The V gene's germline CDR1 is SGHVS and CDR2 FQNEAQ. V gave up 1 base and J gave up 6 bases, with 15 bases separating them. The CDR3 nucleotides read TGTGCCAGCAGCTTAGTTACGGGGTACGTCGCTGAAGCTTTCTTT. Its protein product is CASSLVTGYVAEAFF.

The genes are TRBV5-1 and TRBJ1-2; TRBD1 matches 7 bases. The junction had 1 base not matched to a gene; V was cut back by 2 bases and J by 0 bases. Germline V gives CDR1 SGHRS, CDR2 YFSETQ. The CDR3 totals 14 residues. This CDR3 reads CASSLTGANYGYTF. The DNA for the CDR3 is TGCGCCAGCAGCTTAACAGGGGCTAACTATGGCTACACCTTC.

The chain links TRBV6-1 to TRBJ1-5, with D uncertain. V was trimmed by 0 bases and J by 5 bases, leaving 11 bases between them. This CDR3 is 15 amino acids long. Germline values: CDR1 MNHNS, CDR2 SASEGT. The CDR3 spells CASSEAGGGYQPQHF. CDR3 DNA: TGTGCCAGCAGTGAAGCGGGAGGCGGTTATCAGCCCCAGCATTTT.

This chain joins TRBV2 and TRBJ2-7, with D possibly matching TRBD2 (6 bases). The V gene's germline CDR1 is SNHLY and CDR2 FYNNEI. Trimming removed 6 bases at V and 2 bases at J, with 17 bases between. CDR3 size: 15 residues. The CDR3 nucleotides are TGTGCCAGCAGCGCTTTCCCGGGGGAGACCTACGAGCAGTACTTC. Protein sequence: CASSAFPGETYEQYF.

The gene calls are TRBV6-2 or TRBV6-3 and TRBJ1-5; D possibly corresponds to TRBD1 (5 bases). The germline V gene encodes CDR1 MNHEY and CDR2 SVGEGT. The CDR3 is 16 amino acids. V was pared by 2 bases and J by 0 bases, with 11 bases between. CDR3 sequence: CASSYVRQYSNQPQHF. Here the CDR3 DNA reads TGTGCCAGCAGTTACGTTCGACAGTATAGCAATCAGCCCCAGCATTTT.

V is TRBV29-1 and J is TRBJ1-6; 10 nucleotides agree with TRBD1. V lost 6 bases, J lost 10 bases, and 6 bases stayed unmatched. This CDR3 region has 13 residues. Germline CDR1 is SQVTM and CDR2 is ANQGSEA. The CDR3 protein is CSVAGTGASPLHF. CDR3 coding DNA: TGCAGCGTCGCCGGGACAGGGGCATCACCCCTCCACTTT.

The chain is built from TRBV10-3 and TRBJ1-6, with 8 bases identical to TRBD1. Germline V CDR1 and CDR2: ENHRY, SYGVKD. V lost 0 bases, J lost 8 bases, and 6 bases stayed unmatched. The CDR3 is 16 amino acids. CDR3 loop: CAISESKARGHSPLHF. In DNA form, the CDR3 reads TGTGCCATCAGTGAGTCGAAGGCCAGGGGGCATTCACCCCTCCACTTT.

DNA for the CDR3: TGCGCCAGCAGTGCAGGCAGGGAAACTGAAGCTTTCTTT. Translation gives CASSAGRETEAFF. The chain recombines TRBV10-1 with TRBJ1-1; a possible D gene is TRBD1 (5 bases). CDR1 WNHNN and CDR2 SYGVQD come from the germline V gene (reference sequence). The V end was cut by 4 bases, the J end by 5 bases, with 11 bases between. The CDR3 has 13 residues.

This chain uses TRBV30 with TRBJ1-3; D call uncertain. Germline lookup yields CDR1 GTSNPN and CDR2 SVGIG (reference sequence). With 0 bases removed from V and 0 bases from J, the gap between germline ends came to 12 bases. This CDR3 is built from 16 residues. The CDR3 sequence: CAWSVLQVNSGNTIYF. The CDR3, as DNA: TGTGCCTGGAGTGTACTCCAAGTGAACTCTGGAAACACCATATATTTT.

The V gene is TRBV11-2, the J gene TRBJ2-2; D gene ambiguous. From germline, CDR1 is SGHAT and CDR2 FQNNGV. V was trimmed by 3 bases and J by 1 base, leaving 6 bases between them. The CDR3 is 14 residues long. The DNA of the CDR3 is TGTGCCAGCAGCTTCACAGAGAACACCGGGGAGCTGTTTTTT. Residues: CASSFTENTGELFF.

This sequence joins TRBV9 and TRBJ1-3, with D uncertain. The CDR3 is 15 residues long. Germline assignment: CDR1 SGDLS and CDR2 YYNGEE. With 0 bases removed from V and 4 bases from J, the gap between germline ends came to 11 bases. Here the CDR3 reads CASSVAAGIGNTIYF. In DNA form, the CDR3 reads TGTGCCAGCAGCGTAGCAGCCGGGATCGGAAACACCATATATTTT.

The J gene is TRBJ1-2, the V gene TRBV30, with D tentatively TRBD1 (5 bases). Between the trimmed V and J ends, which lost 4 bases and 0 bases, there was a span of 9 bases. Germline V lookup: CDR1 GTSNPN, CDR2 SVGIG (reference sequence). The CDR3 length is 13 residues. DNA of the CDR3: TGTGCCTGGACACAGGATCCTAACTATGGCTACACCTTC. Its translation: CAWTQDPNYGYTF.